These 9 T cell receptor beta chains were sequenced from one sample in a study of T-cell memory formation after mild COVID-19. TCRdb re-called the 5' RACE reads through MiXCR, storing one row per CDR3 protein. The repertoire holds approximately 240,000 distinct CDR3 sequences, with 16% as singletons. Sequenced material: PBMCs or a T cell subset sorted from them (not recorded which). All receptors derive from a man between 18 and 35 years old who had mild COVID-19 (a few samples of this study predate the infection). Cell type and time point are not known.

The gene calls are TRBV5-1 and TRBJ1-5, with TRBD1 matching over 7 bases. CDR1 and CDR2 from the germline V gene are SGHRS and YFSETQ. V trimming: 2 bases; J trimming: 2 bases; junction bases outside the gene matches: 4. The CDR3 totals 15 residues. CDR3 sequence: CASSLQGLGNQPQHF. In DNA form, the CDR3 reads TGCGCCAGCAGCTTACAGGGGTTGGGCAATCAGCCCCAGCATTTT.

The sample holds a few counts of this clonotype. This chain joins TRBV18 and TRBJ1-6; a weak D match, TRBD1 (5 bases). Germline V lookup: CDR1 KGHSH, CDR2 LQKENI. The CDR3 consists of 13 residues. The ends were cut back, 2 bases at V and 8 bases at J, with 7 bases in the middle. In nucleotides, the CDR3 is TGTGCCAGCTCACCAGGGGGGGATTCACCCCTCCACTTT. Amino acid sequence: CASSPGGDSPLHF. Full variable domain (remainder filled in from reference TRBV18 and TRBJ1-6): NAGVMQNPRHLVRRRGQEARLRCSPMKGHSHVYWYRQLPEEGLKFMVYLQKENIIDESGMPKERFSAEFPKEGPSILRIQQVVRGDSAAYFCASSPGGDSPLHFGNGTRLTVT.

The chain employs TRBV20-1 and TRBJ2-7; no reliable D call. Germline V gene data show CDR1 as DFQATT and CDR2 as SNEGSKA (reference sequence). V gave up 4 bases and J gave up 3 bases, with 10 bases separating them. The CDR3 covers 12 residues. The CDR3 DNA follows: TGCAGTGCTACCCCCAGGAGCTACGAGCAGTACTTC. Its protein is CSATPRSYEQYF.

The chain couples TRBV7-2 to TRBJ2-2, with 9 nucleotides matching TRBD2. The CDR3 sequence is 16 residues long. V dropped 1 base and J dropped 5; count of bases not matched to a gene: 5. Looked up from germline, CDR1 is SGHTA and CDR2 is FQGNSA. Written as DNA, the CDR3 is TGTGCCAGCAGCTTAGAGCGGGGGGATGTTACCGGGGAGCTGTTTTTT. It specifies CASSLERGDVTGELFF.

This clonotype has a count of ten or more. The J gene is TRBJ2-3, the V gene TRBV28; 7 bases match TRBD1. Losses at the gene ends were 7 bases for V and 5 bases for J; bases not matched to a gene: 6. The germline V gene encodes CDR1 MDHEN and CDR2 SYDVKM. This CDR3 spans 13 amino acids. For the CDR3, the DNA is TGTGCCAGCAATAAGGGGGCAAGAGATACGCAGTATTTT. Its protein is CASNKGARDTQYF.

The rearrangement uses TRBV10-3 and TRBJ2-1; TRBD1 is a possible D gene (6 bases). V was trimmed by 8 bases and J by 9 bases, leaving 17 bases between them. Per the germline V gene, CDR1 is ENHRY and CDR2 is SYGVKD. CDR3 length: 13 residues. The CDR3 sequence: CAICPGVTGEQFF. The DNA for the CDR3 is TGTGCCATCTGTCCAGGGGTTACGGGTGAGCAGTTCTTC.

The chain carries TRBV5-1 and TRBJ1-5; D is ambiguous. Germline loops: CDR1 SGHRS, CDR2 YFSETQ. Trimming took 0 bases from V and 5 from J, leaving 9 bases between them. CDR3 size: 14 residues. Written as DNA, the CDR3 is TGCGCCAGCAGCTTGGGGGGAGGAGATCAGCCCCAGCATTTT. Translation: CASSLGGGDQPQHF.

V usage is TRBV5-1 and J usage is TRBJ1-1; tentatively, D is TRBD1 (6 bases). In germline, CDR1 is SGHRS, CDR2 YFSETQ. The CDR3 length is 14 residues. V was clipped by 2 bases and J by 4 bases, with 12 bases between them. CDR3 DNA sequence: TGCGCCAGCAGCTTAGGGGGAGGCGCCACTGAAGCTTTCTTT. Protein: CASSLGGGATEAFF.

The rearrangement links TRBV12-3 or TRBV12-4 to TRBJ2-2; 7 bases agree with TRBD1. J gave up 6 bases and V 2 bases, and 9 bases lay outside the gene matches. This CDR3 is built from 16 residues. CDR3: CASSLNAGGVAGELFF. CDR3 in DNA: TGTGCCAGCAGTTTAAACGCAGGGGGAGTTGCCGGGGAGCTGTTTTTT.